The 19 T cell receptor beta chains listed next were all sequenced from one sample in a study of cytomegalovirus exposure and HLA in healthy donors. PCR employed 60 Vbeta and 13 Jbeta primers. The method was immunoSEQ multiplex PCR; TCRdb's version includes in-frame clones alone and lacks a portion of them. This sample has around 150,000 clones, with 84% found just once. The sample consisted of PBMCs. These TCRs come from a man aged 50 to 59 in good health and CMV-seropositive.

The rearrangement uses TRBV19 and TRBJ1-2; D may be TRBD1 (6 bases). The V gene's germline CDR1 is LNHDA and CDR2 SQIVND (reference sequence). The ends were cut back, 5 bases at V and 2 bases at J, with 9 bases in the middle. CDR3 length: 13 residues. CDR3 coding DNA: TGTGCCAGTAGTTCGGGACACAACTATGGCTACACCTTC. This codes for CASSSGHNYGYTF.

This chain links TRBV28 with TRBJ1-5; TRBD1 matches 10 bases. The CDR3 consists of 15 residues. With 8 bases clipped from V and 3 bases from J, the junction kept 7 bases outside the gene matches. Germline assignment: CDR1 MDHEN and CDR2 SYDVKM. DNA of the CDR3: TGTGCCAGCGGCCGGACAGGGGGGTTCAATCAGCCCCAGCATTTT. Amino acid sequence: CASGRTGGFNQPQHF.

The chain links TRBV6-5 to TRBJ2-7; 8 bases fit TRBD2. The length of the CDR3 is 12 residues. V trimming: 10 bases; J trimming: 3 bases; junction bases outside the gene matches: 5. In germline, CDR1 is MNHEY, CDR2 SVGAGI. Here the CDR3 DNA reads TGTGCCACAAGCGGGGGAAGCTACGAGCAGTACTTC. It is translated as CATSGGSYEQYF.

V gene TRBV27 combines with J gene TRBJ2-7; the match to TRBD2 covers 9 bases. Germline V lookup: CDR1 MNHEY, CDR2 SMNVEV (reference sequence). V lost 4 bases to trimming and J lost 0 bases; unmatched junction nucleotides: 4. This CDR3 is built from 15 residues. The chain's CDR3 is CASSYDSGSSYEQYF. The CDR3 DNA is TGTGCCAGCAGTTATGATAGCGGGAGCTCCTACGAGCAGTACTTC.

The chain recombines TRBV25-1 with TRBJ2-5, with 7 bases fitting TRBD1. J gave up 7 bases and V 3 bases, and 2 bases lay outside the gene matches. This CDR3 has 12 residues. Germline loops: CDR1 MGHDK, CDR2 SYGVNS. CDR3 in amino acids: CASSEWTGTQYF. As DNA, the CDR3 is TGTGCCAGCAGTGAGTGGACAGGGACCCAGTACTTC.

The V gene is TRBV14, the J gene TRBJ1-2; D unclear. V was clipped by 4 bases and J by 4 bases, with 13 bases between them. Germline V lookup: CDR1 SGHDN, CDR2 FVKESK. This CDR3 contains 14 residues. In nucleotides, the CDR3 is TGTGCCAGCAGCCGAGAGACGGAGAGCTATGGCTACACCTTC. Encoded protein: CASSRETESYGYTF.

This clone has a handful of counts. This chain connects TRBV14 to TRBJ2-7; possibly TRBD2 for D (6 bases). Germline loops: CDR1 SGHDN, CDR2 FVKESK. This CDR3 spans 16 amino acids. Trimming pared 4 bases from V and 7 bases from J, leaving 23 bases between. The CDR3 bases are TGTGCCAGCAGCCCCCAGGGCCCGGCCCTTGCGGGGGAGCAGTACTTC. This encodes CASSPQGPALAGEQYF.

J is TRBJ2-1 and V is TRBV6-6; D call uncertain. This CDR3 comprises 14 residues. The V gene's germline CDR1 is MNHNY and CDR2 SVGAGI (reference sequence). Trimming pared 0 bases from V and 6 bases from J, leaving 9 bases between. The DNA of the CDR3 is TGTGCCAGCAGTTACTCGGAGTGGTCCAATGAGCAGTTCTTC. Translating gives CASSYSEWSNEQFF.

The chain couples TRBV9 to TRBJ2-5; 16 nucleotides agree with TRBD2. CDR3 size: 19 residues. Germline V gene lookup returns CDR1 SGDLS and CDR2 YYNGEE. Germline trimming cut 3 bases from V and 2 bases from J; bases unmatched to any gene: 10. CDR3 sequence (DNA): TGTGCCAGCAGCGCGCGGGGACTAGCGGGAGGGGGTAGGCAAGAGACCCAGTACTTC. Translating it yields CASSARGLAGGGRQETQYF. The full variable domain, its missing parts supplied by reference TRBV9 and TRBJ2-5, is DSGVTQTPKHLITATGQRVTLRCSPRSGDLSVYWYQQSLDQGLQFLIQYYNGEERAKGNILERFSAQQFPDLHSELNLSSLELGDSALYFCASSARGLAGGGRQETQYFGPGTRLLVL.

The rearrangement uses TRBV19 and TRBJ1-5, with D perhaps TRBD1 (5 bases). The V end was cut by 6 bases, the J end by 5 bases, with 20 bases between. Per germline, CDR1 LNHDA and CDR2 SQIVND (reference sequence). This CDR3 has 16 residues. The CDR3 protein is CASRALVGGHHQPQHF. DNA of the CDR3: TGTGCCAGTAGAGCCCTAGTAGGCGGACACCATCAGCCCCAGCATTTT.

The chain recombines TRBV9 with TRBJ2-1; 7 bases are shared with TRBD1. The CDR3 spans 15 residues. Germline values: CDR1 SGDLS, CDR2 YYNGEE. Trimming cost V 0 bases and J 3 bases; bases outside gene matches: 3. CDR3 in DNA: TGTGCCAGCAGCGTAGTGGGGACAGACTACAATGAGCAGTTCTTC. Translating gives CASSVVGTDYNEQFF.

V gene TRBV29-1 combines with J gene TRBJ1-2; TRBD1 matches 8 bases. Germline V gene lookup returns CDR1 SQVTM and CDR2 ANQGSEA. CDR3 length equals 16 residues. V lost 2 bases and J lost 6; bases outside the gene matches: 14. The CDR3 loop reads CSVESLGQGAEDGYTF. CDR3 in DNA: TGCAGCGTTGAATCGTTGGGGCAGGGGGCGGAAGATGGCTACACCTTC.

The CDR3 loop reads CATSIDREDTQYF. CDR3 DNA sequence: TGTGCCACCAGCATAGACAGGGAAGATACGCAGTATTTT. This chain uses TRBV15 with TRBJ2-3; 7 bases map to TRBD1. The V segment lost 4 bases and the J segment 5 bases; nucleotides outside the gene matches: 3. The CDR3 loop spans 13 amino acids. Germline CDR1 is LNHNV and CDR2 is YYDKDF (reference sequence). Full variable domain (missing parts from reference TRBV15 and TRBJ2-3): DAMVIQNPRYQVTQFGKPVTLSCSQTLNHNVMYWYQQKSSQAPKLLFHYYDKDFNNEADTPDNFQSRRPNTSFCFLDIRSPGLGDTAMYLCATSIDREDTQYFGPGTRLTVL.

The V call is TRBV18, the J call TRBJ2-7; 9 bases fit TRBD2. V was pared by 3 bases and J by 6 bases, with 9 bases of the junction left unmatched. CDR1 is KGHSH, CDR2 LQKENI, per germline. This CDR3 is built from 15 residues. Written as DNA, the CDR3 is TGTGCCAGCTCACCCCCAGGTAGCGGGGGCGCCGAGCAGTACTTC. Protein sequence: CASSPPGSGGAEQYF.

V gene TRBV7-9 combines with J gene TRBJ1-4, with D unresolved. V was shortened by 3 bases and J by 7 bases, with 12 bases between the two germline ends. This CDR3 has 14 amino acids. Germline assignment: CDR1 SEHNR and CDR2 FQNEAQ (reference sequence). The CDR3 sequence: CASSFLQDFEKLFF. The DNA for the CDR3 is TGTGCCAGCAGCTTCTTACAAGACTTTGAAAAACTGTTTTTT.

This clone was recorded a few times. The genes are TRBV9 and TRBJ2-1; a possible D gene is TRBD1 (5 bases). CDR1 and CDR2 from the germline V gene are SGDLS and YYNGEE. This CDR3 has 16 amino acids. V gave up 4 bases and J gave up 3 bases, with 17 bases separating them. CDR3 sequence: CASSPLGETVYNEQFF. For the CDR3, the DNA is TGTGCCAGCAGCCCCCTCGGCGAGACAGTCTACAATGAGCAGTTCTTC.

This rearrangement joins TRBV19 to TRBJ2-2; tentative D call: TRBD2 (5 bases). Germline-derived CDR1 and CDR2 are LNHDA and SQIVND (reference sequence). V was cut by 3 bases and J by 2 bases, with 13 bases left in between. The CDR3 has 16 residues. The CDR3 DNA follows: TGTGCCAGTAGTATTCGGAGGAGAGGTAACACCGGGGAGCTGTTTTTT. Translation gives CASSIRRRGNTGELFF.

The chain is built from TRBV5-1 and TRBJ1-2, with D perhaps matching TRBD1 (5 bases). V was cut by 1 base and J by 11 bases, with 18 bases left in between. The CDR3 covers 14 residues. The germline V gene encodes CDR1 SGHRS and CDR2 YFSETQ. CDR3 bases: TGCGCCAGCAGCTTGAGAATAGACGCGACAGATTACACCTTC. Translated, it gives CASSLRIDATDYTF.

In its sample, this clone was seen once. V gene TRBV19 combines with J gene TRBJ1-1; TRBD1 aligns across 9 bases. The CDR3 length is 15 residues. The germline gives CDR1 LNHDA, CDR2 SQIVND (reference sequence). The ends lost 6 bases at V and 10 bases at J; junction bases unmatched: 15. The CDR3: CASSTLDRGSLGAFF. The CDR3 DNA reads TGTGCCAGTAGCACCTTGGACAGGGGTTCACTAGGAGCTTTCTTT.